A single sample gave rise to the 14 T cell receptor beta chains below, sequenced in a study of blood T cell repertoires in COVID-19. TCRdb's table, derived via immunoSEQ multiplex PCR, lists solely in-frame clones and lacks some. Of under 350,000 clones listed, approximately 89% are singletons. Sequenced input: peripheral blood. The receptors stem from a woman aged 25 to 39 with COVID-19, enrolled during active disease.

This chain connects TRBV19 to TRBJ2-7; 7 bases align to TRBD2. With V trimmed by 3 bases and J by 1 base, 3 bases remained unmatched. This CDR3 region has 14 residues. CDR1 LNHDA and CDR2 SQIVND come from the germline V gene (reference sequence). CDR3 protein: CASSMAGLSYEQYF. The CDR3 DNA sequence: TGTGCCAGTAGTATGGCGGGACTATCCTACGAGCAGTACTTC.

The V call is TRBV6-5, the J call TRBJ2-7; 9 bases map to TRBD1. The V gene end was trimmed by 6 bases and the J gene end by 0 bases; junction bases not matched to a gene: 3. CDR3 size: 14 residues. Per the germline V gene, CDR1 is MNHEY and CDR2 is SVGAGI. CDR3 sequence reads: CASSRDRDSYEQYV. The CDR3 nucleotides read TGTGCCAGCAGCCGGGACAGGGACTCCTACGAGCAGTACGTC.

The chain joins TRBV28 to TRBJ1-1, with a weak D call TRBD1 (5 bases). The germline CDR1 and CDR2 sequences are MDHEN and SYDVKM. Trimming removed 7 bases from V and 5 bases from J, with 17 bases in between. The CDR3 spans 14 residues. The CDR3 here is CASTPGGRGTEAFF. Written as DNA, the CDR3 is TGTGCCAGCACTCCTGGAGGACGGGGGACTGAAGCTTTCTTT.

This chain links TRBV7-2 with TRBJ1-3, with 8 bases identical to TRBD1. This CDR3 contains 15 residues. Germline lookup yields CDR1 SGHTA and CDR2 FQGNSA. V was clipped by 5 bases and J by 2 bases; unmatched bases: 5. The CDR3 coding sequence is TGTGCCAGCAGCGACAGGGGACCAACTGGAAACACCATATATTTT. This translates into CASSDRGPTGNTIYF.

The chain is built from TRBV19 and TRBJ1-5; no clear D. Germline CDR1 reads LNHDA; CDR2 reads SQIVND (reference sequence). The length of the CDR3 is 13 residues. V lost 3 bases to trimming and J lost 2 bases, with 5 bases between them. The CDR3 DNA sequence: TGTGCCAGTAGTATCAGTGGCAATCAGCCCCAGCATTTT. It is translated as CASSISGNQPQHF.

The DNA of the CDR3 is TGTGCCAGCAGGGGGAGCGGGGCAGGCGGGGAGCTGTTTTTT. Its translation: CASRGSGAGGELFF. The gene calls are TRBV2 and TRBJ2-2, with 7 nucleotides matching TRBD2. Germline assignment: CDR1 SNHLY and CDR2 FYNNEI. CDR3 length: 14 amino acids. Germline trimming cut 6 bases from V and 7 bases from J; bases unmatched to any gene: 8.

V and J are TRBV2 and TRBJ2-5; 10 nucleotides line up with TRBD2. The CDR3 consists of 15 residues. V lost 5 bases and J lost 5; bases outside the gene matches: 8. Germline CDR1 SNHLY, CDR2 FYNNEI. DNA for the CDR3: TGTGCCAGCAGTACTTTAGCGGGGGGCAGTGAGACCCAGTACTTC. It yields the protein CASSTLAGGSETQYF. The variable domain in full, with the rest retrieved from reference TRBV2 and TRBJ2-5, is EPEVTQTPSHQVTQMGQEVILRCVPISNHLYFYWYRQILGQKVEFLVSFYNNEISEKSEIFDDQFSVERPDGSNFTLKIRSTKLEDSAMYFCASSTLAGGSETQYFGPGTRLLVL.

This clone appeared a single time. The chain joins TRBV18 to TRBJ1-4; D is unclear. The CDR3 runs 15 residues. V was pared by 6 bases and J by 7 bases, with 18 bases between. Germline CDR1 reads KGHSH; CDR2 reads LQKENI. The CDR3 protein is CASSPGAGGFEKLFF. The CDR3 DNA is TGTGCCAGCTCCCCGGGTGCGGGAGGTTTTGAAAAACTGTTTTTT.

A single count supports this clone. J is TRBJ1-6 and V is TRBV25-1, with D possibly TRBD1 on 5 matching bases. V was clipped by 1 base and J by 3 bases, with 13 bases between them. Germline V gives CDR1 MGHDK, CDR2 SYGVNS. The length of the CDR3 is 17 residues. In DNA, the CDR3 is TGTGCCAGCAGTGAATTAGTCGCCGGGGGCTATAATTCACCCCTCCACTTT. Protein sequence: CASSELVAGGYNSPLHF.

This clone occurred a few times. This chain connects TRBV12-3 or TRBV12-4 to TRBJ1-1; D is unresolved. V lost 2 bases to trimming and J lost 7 bases, with 11 bases between them. The CDR3 extends over 13 amino acids. The CDR3 sequence: CASSLNVPIEAFF. The CDR3 region has the DNA TGTGCCAGCAGTTTAAATGTTCCAATTGAAGCTTTCTTT.

The V gene is TRBV27, the J gene TRBJ2-1; 8 bases line up with TRBD2. The CDR3 contains 15 residues. CDR1 is MNHEY and CDR2 is SMNVEV in the germline V gene (reference sequence). V lost 7 bases, J lost 7 bases, and 12 bases stayed unmatched. In DNA, the CDR3 is TGTGCCAGCACCACCTCGGGGGGGCGTAGGAATGAGCAGTTCTTC. Translation gives CASTTSGGRRNEQFF.

This rearrangement joins TRBV6-4 to TRBJ2-1; 9 bases align to TRBD1. This CDR3 is built from 15 residues. Germline V gene lookup returns CDR1 MRHNA and CDR2 SNTAGT. V was clipped by 6 bases and J by 8 bases; unmatched bases: 11. Here the CDR3 DNA reads TGTGCCAGCAGCCCAAGGGGGACAGGGTTGGATGAGCAGTTCTTC. It is translated as CASSPRGTGLDEQFF.

The CDR3 reads CASSLRDMETQYF. CDR3 DNA: TGCGCCAGCAGCTTGCGAGACATGGAGACCCAGTACTTC. The J gene is TRBJ2-5, the V gene TRBV5-1; D uncertain. Germline V gives CDR1 SGHRS, CDR2 YFSETQ. Trimming took 1 base from V and 5 from J, leaving 9 bases between them. The CDR3 is made up of 13 amino acids.

The J gene is TRBJ2-7, the V gene TRBV28; TRBD1 agrees at 8 bases. V was clipped by 6 bases and J by 3 bases; unmatched bases: 7. The CDR3 extends over 14 amino acids. Per the germline V gene, CDR1 is MDHEN and CDR2 is SYDVKM. The CDR3 nucleotides are TGTGCCAGCAGGCCACTCGGGACAGGCTACGAGCAGTACGTC. Translating it yields CASRPLGTGYEQYV.